The 32 T cell receptor beta chains given below trace back to one sample, sequenced in a study of blood T cell repertoires in COVID-19. Clones were sequenced by immunoSEQ multiplex PCR, and TCRdb holds only the in-frame ones, with some missing. The sample consists of around 260,000 clones, about 80% of them appearing once. Sequences were obtained from peripheral blood. These receptors all come from a person aged 65-85 years with COVID-19, enrolled during active disease.

J is TRBJ2-3 and V is TRBV29-1, with 8 bases that match TRBD2. V was clipped by 8 bases and J by 5 bases; unmatched bases: 12. Germline assignment: CDR1 SQVTM and CDR2 ANQGSEA. This CDR3 is built from 14 residues. The CDR3 bases are TGCAGCATCCACGGGGGGGAGGTGGGAGATACGCAGTATTTT. It yields the protein CSIHGGEVGDTQYF.

The rearrangement links TRBV6-2 or TRBV6-3 to TRBJ1-3; no clear D. In germline, CDR1 is MNHEY, CDR2 SVGEGT. The V gene lost 2 bases and the J gene lost 0 bases, with 8 bases spanning the gap. This CDR3 spans 15 amino acids. CDR3 region: CASSYPASSGNTIYF. The CDR3 bases are TGTGCCAGCAGTTACCCCGCCAGCTCTGGAAACACCATATATTTT.

The V and J genes are TRBV7-8 and TRBJ1-5, with D unresolved. The length of the CDR3 is 14 residues. The germline V gene encodes CDR1 SGHVS and CDR2 FQNEAQ. The V and J ends lost 2 bases and 0 bases respectively, with 5 bases between them. The CDR3 here is CASSLLDSNQPQHF. The CDR3 DNA is TGTGCCAGCAGCTTATTAGATAGCAATCAGCCCCAGCATTTT.

The rearrangement uses TRBV19 and TRBJ2-1; D remains unclear. Trimming took off 7 bases at V and 0 bases at J, with 7 bases between the two ends. Germline values: CDR1 LNHDA, CDR2 SQIVND (reference sequence). The CDR3 covers 13 residues. The CDR3 protein is CASTGGSYNEQFF. The CDR3 nucleotides are TGTGCCAGTACTGGCGGCTCCTACAATGAGCAGTTCTTC. Supplemented by reference TRBV19 and TRBJ2-1, the full variable domain reads DGGITQSPKYLFRKEGQNVTLSCEQNLNHDAMYWYRQDPGQGLRLIYYSQIVNDFQKGDIAEGYSVSREKKESFPLTVTSAQKNPTAFYLCASTGGSYNEQFFGPGTRLTVL.

The chain couples TRBV30 to TRBJ2-3; 10 bases align to TRBD2. CDR1 is GTSNPN and CDR2 is SVGIG in the germline V gene (reference sequence). Trimming at V came to 6 bases and at J to 4 bases, leaving 7 bases not matched to a gene. This CDR3 has 14 residues. The CDR3 protein is CACPSGSISDTQYF. CDR3 coding DNA: TGTGCCTGCCCTAGCGGGAGTATTTCAGATACGCAGTATTTT.

The gene calls are TRBV24-1 and TRBJ1-5; D may be TRBD1 (6 bases). Germline CDR1 KGHDR, CDR2 SFDVKD. This CDR3 region has 15 residues. Between the trimmed V and J ends, which lost 4 bases and 2 bases, there was a span of 11 bases. CDR3 bases: TGTGCCACCAGTGACGCCAGGGGAGGCAATCAGCCCCAGCATTTT. It translates to CATSDARGGNQPQHF.

V and J are TRBV20-1 and TRBJ2-3; D possibly corresponds to TRBD1 (5 bases). The V gene lost 6 bases and the J gene lost 11 bases, with 15 bases spanning the gap. In germline, CDR1 is DFQATT, CDR2 SNEGSKA (reference sequence). The CDR3 covers 11 residues. In DNA form, the CDR3 reads TGCAGTGCCCCAGGGTCTATCCGGCAGTATTTT. Translation: CSAPGSIRQYF.

The chain recombines TRBV28 with TRBJ1-6; D unresolved. Germline CDR1 reads MDHEN; CDR2 reads SYDVKM. This CDR3 is built from 16 residues. Trimming shortened V by 2 bases and J by 0 bases, and 8 bases separated the two germline ends. DNA for the CDR3: TGTGCCAGCAGTTTAGGGCTAAGCTCCTATAATTCACCCCTCCACTTT. Translated, it gives CASSLGLSSYNSPLHF.

The chain employs TRBV6-1 and TRBJ2-7; the D is unclear. V was trimmed by 2 bases and J by 0 bases, leaving 8 bases between them. In germline, CDR1 is MNHNS, CDR2 SASEGT. The CDR3 is 14 residues long. CDR3 sequence: CASSEQRTSYEQYF. The CDR3 nucleotides are TGTGCCAGCAGTGAACAGCGAACCTCCTACGAGCAGTACTTC.

The chain links TRBV23-1 to TRBJ1-1; maybe TRBD1 (5 bases). TRBV23-1 qualifies as an ORF whose function is uncertain. V was trimmed by 1 base and J by 3 bases, leaving 12 bases between them. The CDR3 loop spans 15 amino acids. The CDR3 loop reads CASSQWGQSYTEAFF. DNA of the CDR3: TGCGCCAGCAGTCAATGGGGCCAGTCATACACTGAAGCTTTCTTT.

In nucleotides, the CDR3 is TGTGCCTGGAGTGGGACAGGGACAAGTGGGCCCCAGCATTTT. Encoded protein: CAWSGTGTSGPQHF. The chain uses TRBV30 and TRBJ1-5; 8 nucleotides agree with TRBD1. Per germline, CDR1 GTSNPN and CDR2 SVGIG (reference sequence). V shed 1 base, J shed 9 bases, and the junction held 8 bases outside the gene matches. The CDR3 is 14 residues long.

The chain links TRBV20-1 to TRBJ1-2; perhaps TRBD1 as D (6 bases). The CDR3 sequence is 14 residues long. Germline V gene data show CDR1 as DFQATT and CDR2 as SNEGSKA (reference sequence). Trimming left V 3 bases short and J 3 bases short, with 14 bases between. CDR3 sequence (DNA): TGCAGTGCTAGTCGAGCAGGGGTGGACTATGGCTACACCTTC. Amino acid sequence: CSASRAGVDYGYTF.

The rearrangement links TRBV25-1 to TRBJ1-3; the D is unclear. CDR1 MGHDK and CDR2 SYGVNS come from the germline V gene. Trimming removed 6 bases at V and 4 bases at J, with 7 bases between. The CDR3 is made up of 12 amino acids. CDR3 protein: CASSLRGNTIYF. The CDR3, as DNA: TGTGCCAGCAGCCTCCGGGGAAACACCATATATTTT. Full variable domain (remainder filled in from reference TRBV25-1 and TRBJ1-3): EADIYQTPRYLVIGTGKKITLECSQTMGHDKMYWYQQDPGMELHLIHYSYGVNSTEKGDLSSESTVSRIRTEHFPLTLESARPSHTSQYLCASSLRGNTIYFGEGSWLTVV.

In its sample, this clone was seen a few times. V gene TRBV19 combines with J gene TRBJ1-1, with no clear D. Germline CDR1 reads LNHDA; CDR2 reads SQIVND (reference sequence). Deletions cut 5 bases from V and 1 base from J, with 11 bases between. This CDR3 is 14 amino acids long. The CDR3 bases are TGTGCCAGTAGTCTCCCGCGCCGGAACACTGAAGCTTTCTTT. Protein product: CASSLPRRNTEAFF. Full variable domain (outside the CDR3, taken from reference TRBV19 and TRBJ1-1): DGGITQSPKYLFRKEGQNVTLSCEQNLNHDAMYWYRQDPGQGLRLIYYSQIVNDFQKGDIAEGYSVSREKKESFPLTVTSAQKNPTAFYLCASSLPRRNTEAFFGQGTRLTVV.

The chain carries TRBV28 and TRBJ1-1; possibly TRBD1 for D (6 bases). The CDR3 runs to 15 residues. With 3 bases removed from V and 2 bases from J, the gap between germline ends came to 13 bases. The germline V gene has CDR1 MDHEN and CDR2 SYDVKM. CDR3 protein: CASSFMTGANTEAFF. CDR3 coding DNA: TGTGCCAGCAGTTTTATGACAGGAGCAAACACTGAAGCTTTCTTT.

This clone was seen only once. The V gene is TRBV7-2, the J gene TRBJ1-4; D is unclear. The CDR3 loop spans 15 amino acids. The germline V gene encodes CDR1 SGHTA and CDR2 FQGNSA. The V gene lost 4 bases and the J gene lost 3 bases, with 12 bases spanning the gap. The CDR3 bases are TGTGCCAGCAGCTCCTACGGGGTATCTAATGAAAAACTGTTTTTT. Residues: CASSSYGVSNEKLFF.

The CDR3 loop is CASRTTGGWGDTQYF. The CDR3 DNA sequence: TGTGCCAGCAGAACTACAGGGGGCTGGGGAGATACGCAGTATTTT. The chain joins TRBV7-2 to TRBJ2-3, with 9 nucleotides matching TRBD1. CDR3 length equals 15 residues. CDR1 is SGHTA, CDR2 FQGNSA, per germline. The ends lost 6 bases at V and 5 bases at J; junction bases unmatched: 9.

The V call is TRBV4-3, the J call TRBJ2-7, with D tentatively TRBD1 (6 bases). The CDR3 runs to 16 residues. The V gene's germline CDR1 is LGHNA and CDR2 YSLEER. V was clipped by 4 bases and J by 2 bases, with 18 bases between them. The CDR3 coding sequence is TGCGCCAGCAGCCCAAGAACCTCGGACAGCGCCTACGAGCAGTACTTC. It encodes CASSPRTSDSAYEQYF.

The V gene is TRBV6-5, the J gene TRBJ2-7, with 7 bases matching TRBD1. Trimming at V came to 5 bases and at J to 5 bases, leaving 6 bases not matched to a gene. This CDR3 spans 13 amino acids. From germline, CDR1 is MNHEY and CDR2 SVGAGI. CDR3 loop: CASSRQGSHEQYF. CDR3 in DNA: TGTGCCAGCAGTCGACAGGGCTCTCACGAGCAGTACTTC.

This clone was counted a single time. This chain links TRBV3-1 (or the pseudogene TRBV3-2) with TRBJ1-1; D is perhaps TRBD1 (5 bases). V lost 4 bases to trimming and J lost 3 bases, with 12 bases between them. Germline CDR1 and CDR2: LGHDT and YNNKEL (reference sequence). The CDR3 spans 14 residues. The CDR3 coding sequence is TGTGCCAGCAGCCTCGACGGGGGACACACTGAAGCTTTCTTT. Encoded protein: CASSLDGGHTEAFF.

The chain recombines TRBV28 with TRBJ1-1; 7 nucleotides match TRBD1. The CDR3 loop spans 12 amino acids. Germline lookup yields CDR1 MDHEN and CDR2 SYDVKM. V trimming: 7 bases; J trimming: 4 bases; junction bases outside the gene matches: 3. The CDR3 region has the DNA TGTGCCAGCATGACAGGGTCCACTGAAGCTTTCTTT. This codes for CASMTGSTEAFF.

This clone showed up just once. The genes are TRBV5-1 and TRBJ1-1, with a possible D match to TRBD1 (5 bases). Per the germline V gene, CDR1 is SGHRS and CDR2 is YFSETQ. This CDR3 is 18 amino acids long. V lost 1 base and J lost 2, with 21 bases in between. CDR3 sequence: CASSLSSSAKTGNTEAFF. The CDR3 bases are TGCGCCAGCAGCTTGTCTTCGTCCGCGAAAACAGGTAACACTGAAGCTTTCTTT.

Concerning this clone: An end of the junction differs from the germline gene, which may be a read error. The chain uses TRBV28 and TRBJ2-3, with 13 bases aligning to TRBD2. CDR1 is MDHEN, CDR2 SYDVKM, per germline. This CDR3 region has 13 residues. In DNA, the CDR3 is TGTGCCAGCAGTTTCCCGGGACTAGCGGGATTAGATTTT. It codes for CASSFPGLAGLDF.

The genes are TRBV29-1 and TRBJ2-7, with 13 bases aligning to TRBD2. The junction had 10 bases not matched to a gene; V was cut back by 2 bases and J by 3 bases. Germline CDR1 is SQVTM and CDR2 is ANQGSEA. The CDR3 loop spans 17 amino acids. The CDR3 loop is CSVELSGLAGVGYEQYF. CDR3 bases: TGCAGCGTTGAACTATCCGGACTAGCGGGAGTTGGCTACGAGCAGTACTTC.

This clone was detected once. The DNA for the CDR3 is TGTGCCGCCGTCGGGGTGACAGGGGCATATGGCTACACCTTC. This gives the protein CAAVGVTGAYGYTF. The genes are TRBV30 and TRBJ1-2; 8 bases line up with TRBD1. The ends lost 8 bases at V and 5 bases at J; junction bases unmatched: 13. CDR1 is GTSNPN, CDR2 SVGIG, per germline (reference sequence). The CDR3 consists of 14 residues.

The rearrangement links TRBV7-3 to TRBJ2-3; 9 bases line up with TRBD2. This CDR3 has 16 amino acids. The trim removed 2 bases at V and 4 bases at J, leaving 7 bases unmatched. Germline loops: CDR1 SGHTA, CDR2 FQGTGA. This chain's CDR3 is CASSLVSAGGPDTQYF. The CDR3 DNA reads TGTGCCAGCAGCTTAGTATCTGCGGGGGGGCCAGATACGCAGTATTTT. The variable domain in full, completed from reference TRBV7-3 and TRBJ2-3, reads GAGVSQTPSNKVTEKGKYVELRCDPISGHTALYWYRQSLGQGPEFLIYFQGTGAADDSGLPNDRFFAVRPEGSVSTLKIQRTERGDSAVYLCASSLVSAGGPDTQYFGPGTRLTVL.

The chain carries TRBV3-1 (or the pseudogene TRBV3-2) and TRBJ1-1; D may be TRBD1 (6 bases). CDR3 length: 16 residues. V lost 2 bases and J lost 1, with 14 bases in between. CDR1 is LGHDT and CDR2 is YNNKEL in the germline V gene (reference sequence). Written as DNA, the CDR3 is TGTGCCAGCAGCCAAATATTTAGGGGACAGAACACTGAAGCTTTCTTT. Its translation is CASSQIFRGQNTEAFF.

CDR3 region: CATSREGVGNTIYF. CDR3 nucleotides: TGTGCCACCAGCAGAGAAGGGGTAGGAAACACCATATATTTT. The chain has TRBV15 and TRBJ1-3; tentative D call: TRBD1 (5 bases). In germline, CDR1 is LNHNV, CDR2 YYDKDF (reference sequence). The CDR3 extends over 14 amino acids. The V gene lost 0 bases and the J gene lost 4 bases, with 7 bases spanning the gap.

The chain employs TRBV5-4 and TRBJ2-3; D perhaps matches TRBD1 (5 bases). Trimming took 4 bases from V and 4 from J, leaving 10 bases between them. The germline V gene has CDR1 SGHNT and CDR2 YYREEE (reference sequence). This CDR3 has 13 residues. CDR3 sequence (DNA): TGTGCCAGCAGCACAGCAGGGTCAGATACGCAGTATTTT. It codes for CASSTAGSDTQYF. Full variable domain (outside the CDR3, taken from reference TRBV5-4 and TRBJ2-3): ETGVTQSPTHLIKTRGQQVTLRCSSQSGHNTVSWYQQALGQGPQFIFQYYREEENGRGNFPPRFSGLQFPNYSSELNVNALELDDSALYLCASSTAGSDTQYFGPGTRLTVL.

The genes are TRBV5-1 and TRBJ1-1, with D tentatively TRBD1 (5 bases). The length of the CDR3 is 14 residues. V lost 4 bases and J lost 4, with 14 bases in between. The germline V gene encodes CDR1 SGHRS and CDR2 YFSETQ. This CDR3 is CASSPYDSSTEAFF. The DNA for the CDR3 is TGCGCCAGCAGCCCGTACGACAGCTCCACTGAAGCTTTCTTT.

This chain joins TRBV29-1 and TRBJ2-7; TRBD1 aligns across 8 bases. Per the germline V gene, CDR1 is SQVTM and CDR2 is ANQGSEA. Trimming cost V 1 base and J 4 bases; bases outside gene matches: 6. This CDR3 contains 14 residues. The chain's CDR3 is CSVEARDRGYEQYF. In nucleotides, the CDR3 is TGCAGCGTTGAAGCACGCGACAGGGGTTACGAGCAGTACTTC.

V gene TRBV20-1 combines with J gene TRBJ1-2; no definite D call. The germline V and J ends were trimmed by 3 bases and 8 bases, with 16 bases remaining between them. CDR3 size: 13 residues. Germline CDR1 is DFQATT and CDR2 is SNEGSKA (reference sequence). The CDR3 DNA is TGCAGTGCTAGTTTTTACGGAGGTTTCGGCTACACCTTC. Protein product: CSASFYGGFGYTF.